This T cell receptor beta chain was profiled in a study of T-cell memory formation after mild COVID-19. General study results and limits: Clones contracting over day 15 to 85 were CD4/CD8 balanced, with later expanders leaning CD4+.

This CDR3 has 13 residues. Germline V CDR1 and CDR2: SGDLS, YYNGEE. V was pared by 0 bases and J by 9 bases, with 10 bases between. This clonotype was counted only a few times. The antigen is not known. TCRdb called the 5' RACE reads again in MiXCR, with one record for every CDR3 protein. Among about 400,000 distinct CDR3 sequences listed, 16% were seen once. J is TRBJ2-1 and V is TRBV9; D is perhaps TRBD2 (5 bases). The receptor comes from a man between 18 and 29 years old who had mild COVID-19 (a few samples of this study predate the infection). Cell type and time point are not known. The sample comprised PBMCs or a T cell subset sorted from them (not recorded which). CDR3 residues: CASSVDLSGEQFF. In DNA, the CDR3 is TGTGCCAGCAGCGTAGACCTCAGCGGTGAGCAGTTCTTC.